These 2 T cell receptor beta chains originate from one sample sequenced in a study of post-analysis software for immune sequencing data. These receptors are not linked to any known antigen. The study, taken as a whole, reports: When patients were compared with controls, about five TRBV segments were more frequent, TRBV5-6, TRBV5-1 and TRBV20-1 among them.

Included in the TCR beta cDNA libraries were unique molecular identifiers. Each CDR3 protein is one row after TCRdb ran MiXCR on the PCR reads. The sample contains about 760,000 distinct CDR3 sequences, about 32% of which appear only once. Sequencing was done on a sample of blood. All receptors derive from a girl under 18 with multiple sclerosis.

This clonotype was seen only a few times. The chain joins TRBV20-1 to TRBJ1-2; D not resolved. CDR1 is DFQATT and CDR2 is SNEGSKA in the germline V gene (reference sequence). The CDR3 has 12 residues. Trimming took 2 bases from V and 3 from J, leaving 7 bases between them. CDR3 coding DNA: TGCAGTGCTAGACTAAGCGACTATGGCTACACCTTC. Translated: CSARLSDYGYTF.

As for this clonotype: The germline gene is not matched at one end of the junction; a read error may be the cause. This rearrangement joins TRBV3-1 to TRBJ1-1; 8 bases are shared with TRBD1. CDR1 is LGHDT and CDR2 is YNNKEL in the germline V gene (reference sequence). This CDR3 is 15 amino acids long. CDR3 in amino acids: CGSSLWDRWDTEAFF. CDR3 nucleotide sequence: TGTGGCAGCAGCCTCTGGGACAGGTGGGACACTGAAGCTTTCTTT.